One and the same sample provided the 9 T cell receptor gamma chains below, sequenced in a study of gamma-delta chains in newborns, infants, children. TCRdb reprocessed the reads through CATT. This table holds under 1,400 gamma-chain clones, roughly 34% found once. Sequences were obtained from blood. These receptors were obtained from a child who was a newborn, infant or young child, either healthy, febrile or measles-vaccinated (not recorded which).

This clone turned up a few times. The amino acid sequence in TCRdb belongs to a much larger clone and departs from this DNA's translation at residue 5, likely a sequencing read error; the sequence shown is translated from the DNA. This rearrangement joins TRGV9 to TRGJP. The J gene is absent in TCRdb and was assigned here via DNA matching to germline. Germline V gene lookup returns CDR1 GITISATS and CDR2 ISYDGTV (reference sequence). The V and J ends lost 5 bases and 4 bases, in that order; junction bases with no gene match: 5. The CDR3 extends over 16 amino acids. The CDR3, as DNA: TGTGCCTTGTGGGGGTCCCAAGAGTTGGGCAAAAAAATCAAGGTATTT. Translating it yields CALWGSQELGKKIKVF.

This clone was seen only a few times. A much larger clonotype is one base distant, so this may be a read error. The identical CDR3 is also encoded by other nucleotide sequences in the sample. This rearrangement joins TRGV9 to TRGJP. TCRdb is silent on the J gene; assignment here came from matching the DNA to germline. CDR1 GITISATS and CDR2 ISYDGTV come from the germline V gene (reference sequence). After removal of 3 bases from V and 7 bases from J, the junction contained 3 bases not matched to a gene. This CDR3 is 15 amino acids long. The CDR3 protein is CALWELELGKKIKVF. The CDR3 DNA reads as TGTGCCTTGTGGGAGTTGGAGTTGGGCAAAAAAATCAAGGTATTT.

On this clone itself: This could be a read error, since a much larger clone is one nucleotide away. Other DNA sequences of this sample code for an identical CDR3. The J gene is TRGJP, the V gene TRGV9. TCRdb lists no J gene, so it was determined here by aligning the DNA to germline. Germline V gives CDR1 GITISATS, CDR2 ISYDGTV (reference sequence). The CDR3 spans 17 residues. The CDR3 spells CALWEVRQELGKKIKVF. The CDR3 DNA is TGTGCCTTGTGGGAGGTGCGGCAGGAGTTGGGCAAAAAAATCAAGGTATTT.

This chain links TRGV2 with TRGJ1 or TRGJ2. Since TCRdb gives no J gene, matching the DNA to germline was used here to assign it. The germline V gene has CDR1 EGSNGY and CDR2 YDSYNSKV. V was clipped by 0 bases and J by 4 bases; unmatched bases: 3. The CDR3 is 13 amino acids. In DNA, the CDR3 is TGTGCCACCTGGGACGGGCGCTATTATAAGAAACTCTTT. Protein: CATWDGRYYKKLF.

Remarks on this clone: This clone may be a read error of a much larger clone one base away. The gene calls are TRGV9 and TRGJP. The J gene, left out of TCRdb, was set here by checking the DNA against germline. CDR3 length: 14 residues. CDR1 and CDR2 (germline): GITISATS, ISYDGTV (reference sequence). V lost 4 bases, J lost 9 bases, and 3 bases stayed unmatched. CDR3 nucleotides: TGTGCCTTGTGGGAAGTGTTGGGCAAAAAAATCAAGGTATTT. Translating it yields CALWEVLGKKIKVF.

The rearrangement links TRGV9 to TRGJP. No J gene is reported in TCRdb; it was inferred here by comparing the DNA with germline. The CDR3 is 16 amino acids. Looked up from germline, CDR1 is GITISATS and CDR2 is ISYDGTV (reference sequence). Trimming cost V 0 bases and J 13 bases; bases outside gene matches: 9. The CDR3 spells CALWEVRLGGKKIKVF. CDR3 DNA sequence: TGTGCCTTGTGGGAGGTGCGGCTTGGAGGCAAAAAAATCAAGGTATTT.

There are a few counts of this clone. A far more abundant clone sits one base away, making this likely a read error. The rearrangement uses TRGV9 and TRGJP. TCRdb gives no J gene; it was assigned here by matching the DNA to germline. The germline gives CDR1 GITISATS, CDR2 ISYDGTV (reference sequence). The CDR3 has 15 residues. The CDR3 sequence: CALWEQGLGKKIKVF. The CDR3 coding sequence is TGTGCCTTGTGGGAGCAAGGGTTGGGCAAAAAAATCAAGGTATTT.

As for this clone: The junction does not match germline at one end; this may be a read error. The chain carries TRGV3 and TRGJP2. The J gene was not available in TCRdb and was assigned here by matching the DNA to germline segments. The CDR3 covers 14 residues. Germline CDR1 and CDR2: VTNTFY and YDVSTARD (reference sequence). CDR3 in DNA: TGTGCCGCCTGGGTCCTAAGTAGTGATTGGATCAAGACGTTT. Encoded protein: CAAWVLSSDWIKTF.

V is TRGV9 and J is TRGJP. TCRdb carries no J gene annotation; the J gene was assigned here by matching the DNA with germline. Germline CDR1 GITISATS, CDR2 ISYDGTV (reference sequence). The V and J ends lost 2 bases and 6 bases, in that order; junction bases with no gene match: 4. This CDR3 contains 16 residues. CDR3 in amino acids: CALWEGRELGKKIKVF. The CDR3 coding sequence is TGTGCCTTGTGGGAGGGGAGAGAGTTGGGCAAAAAAATCAAGGTATTT.